This T cell receptor (beta chain) was obtained from a study of low-dose radiotherapy and immunotherapy resistance in tumors. Study-level background: Treatment of Cohort 2 consisted of 1 Gy per fraction every two weeks, amounting to 13 Gy over 26 weeks.

Alpha and beta chains were covered, as first-strand cDNA relied on TRAV- and TRBV-specific primers. Both a constant-region primer and a V-primer adapter served to amplify TCRs across 15 to 25 PCR cycles. TCRdb reprocessed the reads with MiXCR, giving one entry per CDR3 protein. The table includes around 100,000 distinct CDR3 sequences, roughly 20% detected once. Sample time point: after trial treatment. Treatment indicated: LDRT plus nivolumab, ipilimumab, low-dose cyclophosphamide and aspirin (RACIN trial). Low-dose radiotherapy and low-dose cyclophosphamide, together with aspirin, ipilimumab and nivolumab, were given to donors. Tumors of eligible patients were advanced, solid and lacking tumor-infiltrating lymphocytes. This CDR3 has 15 amino acids. Germline loops: CDR1 LNHDA, CDR2 SQIVND (reference sequence). J lost 7 bases, V lost 3 bases, and 9 bases had no gene match. Note on this clonotype: A far larger clone differs by one base, so this is likely a read error.

The sample in question was PBMCs, obtained after low-dose radiotherapy plus immunotherapy. The genes are TRBV19 and TRBJ2-7, with 10 bases aligning to TRBD2. The receptor comes from a male donor with prostate cancer. The CDR3 here is CASSIASGGAGEQYF. The CDR3 nucleotides read TGTGCCAGTAGTATCGCCAGCGGGGGGGCTGGGGAGCAGTACTTC.